Listed below are T cell receptor beta chains from one sample, sequenced in a study of OX40 agonist ivuxolimab in advanced cancers. The repertoire was sequenced with immunoSEQ multiplex PCR; TCRdb's copy has only in-frame clones and lacks some. The data show some 96,000 clones, about 86% seen once. Material: CD4+ or CD8+ T cells sorted from blood, obtained in a trial of the OX40 agonist ivuxolimab. Receptors originate from an adult with an advanced solid tumor such as melanoma, head and neck, liver or kidney cancer. CDR3s include the opening cysteine and the closing phenylalanine or tryptophan. A D gene is named only where the DNA matches it firmly. A row's size may be missing; if present it is once, few, many or a size class.

cdr3_nt,cdr3_aa,d_call,j_call,clone_size,v_call
TGCGCCAGCCTCAGGGAGAGCAATCAGCCCCAGCATTTT,CASLRESNQPQHF,.,TRBJ1-5,few,TRBV5-1
TGTGCCAGCACCCAGGGGAGTCCCACTGAAGCTTTCTTT,CASTQGSPTEAFF,.,TRBJ1-1,once,TRBV28
TGCGCCAGCAGGGGTTACCCGACGGATACCTACGAGCAGTACTTC,CASRGYPTDTYEQYF,.,TRBJ2-7,.,TRBV4-1
TGTGCCAGCAGCCCCTTCGTGTCCGGGGAGCTGTTTTTT,CASSPFVSGELFF,.,TRBJ2-2,.,TRBV11-2
TGTGCCAGTAGTATCCCTGGACTAGTTGGTTACGAGCAGTACTTC,CASSIPGLVGYEQYF,TRBD2,TRBJ2-7,.,TRBV19
TGTGCCAGCAGCTTTGGGCTGGGAAGTGGAAACACCATATATTTT,CASSFGLGSGNTIYF,.,TRBJ1-3,.,TRBV7-9
TGTGCCTGGAGAAGGGCCAGGGGTTCCTACGAGCAGTACTTC,CAWRRARGSYEQYF,.,TRBJ2-7,once,TRBV30
TGTGCCAGCTCACCTGGGGGAGAGACCCAGTACTTC,CASSPGGETQYF,.,TRBJ2-5,.,TRBV18
TGTGCCAGCTCACCCCGGGACACCGGGGAGCTGTTTTTT,CASSPRDTGELFF,.,TRBJ2-2,few,TRBV18
TGTGCCAGCAGCTTGGATTTTTCGGCTCAGGGTCAGGCCTATGGCTACACCTTC,CASSLDFSAQGQAYGYTF,.,TRBJ1-2,.,TRBV5-6
TGTGCCAGCAGTAGGACTAGCGGGACCAAAAACATTCAGTACTTC,CASSRTSGTKNIQYF,TRBD2,TRBJ2-4,.,TRBV6-6
TGTGCCAGCAGTTCGCGGACTGGGGCCACAGATACGCAGTATTTT,CASSSRTGATDTQYF,.,TRBJ2-3,.,TRBV6-5
TGCGCCAGCAGCCTATCCGCGGGTCAGGGTAATAGTGGCTACACCTTC,CASSLSAGQGNSGYTF,.,TRBJ1-2,.,TRBV5-1